A selection of T cell receptor beta chains follows, all from one sample in a study of Graves' ophthalmopathy and Graves' hyperthyroidism. From the multiplex PCR reads, TCRdb called clonotypes with MiXCR, one entry per CDR3 protein. Counted here are around 670,000 distinct CDR3 sequences, approximately 40% occurring once; the ten biggest clones make up approximately 46%. The sequenced sample was peripheral blood. All receptors come from an adult man with Graves' ophthalmopathy. The CDR3 runs from the conserved cysteine through the conserved F or W. Each record gives: J gene, V gene, D gene, clone size, CDR3 DNA, CDR3 protein. The D gene is left open where the match is weak. The listing skips clone size in some rows; elsewhere it reads once, few, many or a size class.

j_call: TRBJ2-7
v_call: TRBV20-1
d_call: NA
clone_size: NA
cdr3_nt: TGCAGCACCAAGTTTACCTACGAGCAGTACTTC
cdr3_aa: CSTKFTYEQYF

j_call: TRBJ2-5
v_call: TRBV25-1
d_call: NA
clone_size: NA
cdr3_nt: TGTGCCAGCAGTGAAGTCAGGAGAACGGGGGAGACCCAGTACTTC
cdr3_aa: CASSEVRRTGETQYF

j_call: TRBJ2-5
v_call: TRBV5-8
d_call: NA
clone_size: NA
cdr3_nt: TGTGCCAGCAGCTTCGTCGGGCACCAAGAGACCCAGTACTTC
cdr3_aa: CASSFVGHQETQYF

j_call: TRBJ2-5
v_call: TRBV7-2
d_call: NA
clone_size: NA
cdr3_nt: TGTGCCAGCTCACCAATCCCGGGGACGTACCAAGAGACCCAGTACTTC
cdr3_aa: CASSPIPGTYQETQYF

j_call: TRBJ1-5
v_call: TRBV19
d_call: NA
clone_size: NA
cdr3_nt: TGTGCCAGTAGTAACAACGACAGGAAAAGCAATCAGCCCCAGCATTTT
cdr3_aa: CASSNNDRKSNQPQHF

j_call: TRBJ2-5
v_call: TRBV19
d_call: NA
clone_size: NA
cdr3_nt: TGTGCCAGTAGTCCCTCGGGCGGGCCCAGGGCCCAGTACTTC
cdr3_aa: CASSPSGGPRAQYF

j_call: TRBJ1-5
v_call: TRBV7-2
d_call: NA
clone_size: many
cdr3_nt: TGTGCCAGCAGCCGCGGGGCCCGGAGCAATCAGCCCCAGCATTTT
cdr3_aa: CASSRGARSNQPQHF

j_call: TRBJ1-4
v_call: TRBV10-3
d_call: NA
clone_size: NA
cdr3_nt: TGTGCCAGCAGTGAGTCCCTACCTGCAACTAATGAAAAACTGTTTTTT
cdr3_aa: CASSESLPATNEKLFF

j_call: TRBJ2-3
v_call: TRBV29-1
d_call: NA
clone_size: NA
cdr3_nt: TGCAGCGTTGCCCTAGTCCGCACAGATACGCAGTATTTT
cdr3_aa: CSVALVRTDTQYF

j_call: TRBJ2-5
v_call: TRBV20-1
d_call: TRBD1
clone_size: many
cdr3_nt: TGCAGTGCTAGGGACAGGGGCGAGACCCAGTACTTC
cdr3_aa: CSARDRGETQYF

j_call: TRBJ1-2
v_call: TRBV25-1
d_call: NA
clone_size: once
cdr3_nt: TGTGCCAGCAGTGCTACCCCCGACGGCTACACCTTC
cdr3_aa: CASSATPDGYTF

j_call: TRBJ2-7
v_call: TRBV10-3
d_call: TRBD2
clone_size: NA
cdr3_nt: TGTGCCAGCTCCGGGACTAGCATCTACGAGCAGTACTTC
cdr3_aa: CASSGTSIYEQYF

j_call: TRBJ2-5
v_call: TRBV7-9
d_call: NA
clone_size: NA
cdr3_nt: TGTGCCAGCAGCCGGGAAAGGGAGACCCAGTACTTC
cdr3_aa: CASSRERETQYF

j_call: TRBJ2-2
v_call: TRBV25-1
d_call: NA
clone_size: NA
cdr3_nt: TGTGCCAGCAGCGGGGGGCAGGGTCGTACGTGGACCGGGGAGCTGTTTTTT
cdr3_aa: CASSGGQGRTWTGELFF

j_call: TRBJ2-2
v_call: TRBV25-1
d_call: NA
clone_size: few
cdr3_nt: TGTGCCAGTGTGAACACCGGGGAGCTGTTTTTT
cdr3_aa: CASVNTGELFF

j_call: TRBJ2-2
v_call: TRBV19
d_call: TRBD1
clone_size: few
cdr3_nt: TGTGCCAGTAGGCTGGGACAGGGGACGAACACCGGGGAGCTGTTTTTT
cdr3_aa: CASRLGQGTNTGELFF

j_call: TRBJ2-2
v_call: TRBV25-1
d_call: NA
clone_size: NA
cdr3_nt: TGTGCCAGCTCCGACTTATCCGGGGAGCTGTTTTTT
cdr3_aa: CASSDLSGELFF

j_call: TRBJ2-3
v_call: TRBV5-1
d_call: NA
clone_size: NA
cdr3_nt: TGCGCCAGCAGCTTGGCCAGGGATACGCAGTATTTT
cdr3_aa: CASSLARDTQYF

j_call: TRBJ1-1
v_call: TRBV10-3
d_call: NA
clone_size: NA
cdr3_nt: TGTGCCATCAGTTGGGGGGGGACTGAAGCTTTCTTT
cdr3_aa: CAISWGGTEAFF

j_call: TRBJ2-7
v_call: TRBV25-1
d_call: NA
clone_size: NA
cdr3_nt: TGTGCCAACAGTTTATTCCAGGGCCCTGAGCAGTACTTC
cdr3_aa: CANSLFQGPEQYF

j_call: TRBJ2-5
v_call: TRBV7-2
d_call: TRBD2
clone_size: NA
cdr3_nt: TGTGCCAGCAGCTTAGCGTTGGCTAGCGGGAGACGGGGCCAAGAGACCCAGTACTTC
cdr3_aa: CASSLALASGRRGQETQYF

j_call: TRBJ1-2
v_call: TRBV6-4
d_call: NA
clone_size: few
cdr3_nt: TGTGCCAGCAGTGAAGTGTGGGGAGGAGGTGGCTACACCTTC
cdr3_aa: CASSEVWGGGGYTF

j_call: TRBJ2-1
v_call: TRBV7-3
d_call: TRBD2
clone_size: NA
cdr3_nt: TGTGCCAGCAGCCCTAGCGGTAGGGGCTCCAGTGAGCAGTTCTTC
cdr3_aa: CASSPSGRGSSEQFF

j_call: TRBJ2-7
v_call: TRBV4-3
d_call: TRBD1
clone_size: NA
cdr3_nt: TGCGCCAGCAGCCAAGATCGGGGACAGGGATTTGTTCCCCACTACGAGCAGTACTTC
cdr3_aa: CASSQDRGQGFVPHYEQYF

j_call: TRBJ1-2
v_call: TRBV15
d_call: NA
clone_size: NA
cdr3_nt: TGTGCCACCAGCAGGGACTCACTCCTCTATGGCTACACCTTC
cdr3_aa: CATSRDSLLYGYTF

j_call: TRBJ2-2
v_call: TRBV5-1
d_call: TRBD2
clone_size: NA
cdr3_nt: TGCGCCAGCAGGCTAGCGGGAGGGCCGGTGTCTGAGCTGTTTTTT
cdr3_aa: CASRLAGGPVSELFF

j_call: TRBJ1-1
v_call: TRBV20-1
d_call: TRBD1
clone_size: NA
cdr3_nt: TGCAGTGCGGAGGTGGGACAGGAGACTGAAGCTTTCTTT
cdr3_aa: CSAEVGQETEAFF